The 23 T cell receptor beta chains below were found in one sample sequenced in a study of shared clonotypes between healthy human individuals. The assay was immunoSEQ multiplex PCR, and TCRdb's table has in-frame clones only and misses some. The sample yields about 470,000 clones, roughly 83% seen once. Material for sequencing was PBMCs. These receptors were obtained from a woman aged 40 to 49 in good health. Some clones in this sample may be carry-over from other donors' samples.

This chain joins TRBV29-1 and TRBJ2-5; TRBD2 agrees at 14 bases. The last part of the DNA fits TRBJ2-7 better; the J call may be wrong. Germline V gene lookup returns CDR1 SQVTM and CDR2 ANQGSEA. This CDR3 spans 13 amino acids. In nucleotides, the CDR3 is TGCAGCGCACGGACTAGCGGGAGGAGCGAGCAGTACTTC. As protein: CSARTSGRSEQYF.

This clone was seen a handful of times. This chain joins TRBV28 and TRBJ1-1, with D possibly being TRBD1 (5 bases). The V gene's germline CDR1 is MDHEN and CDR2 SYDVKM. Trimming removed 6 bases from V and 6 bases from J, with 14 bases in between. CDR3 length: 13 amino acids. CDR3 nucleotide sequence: TGTGCCAGCAGCGGACAACGTGGGGCTGAAGCTTTCTTT. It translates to CASSGQRGAEAFF.

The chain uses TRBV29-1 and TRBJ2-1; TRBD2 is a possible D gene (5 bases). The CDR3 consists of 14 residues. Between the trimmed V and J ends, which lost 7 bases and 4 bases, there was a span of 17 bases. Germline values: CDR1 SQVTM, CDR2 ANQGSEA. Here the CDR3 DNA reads TGCAGCGGGAGCCTTGAGGGAGCTTACAATGAGCAGTTCTTC. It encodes CSGSLEGAYNEQFF.

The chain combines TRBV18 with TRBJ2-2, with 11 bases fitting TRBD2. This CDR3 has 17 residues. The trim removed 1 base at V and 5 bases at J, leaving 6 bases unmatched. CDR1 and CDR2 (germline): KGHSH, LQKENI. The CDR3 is CASSPQLAGAGTGELFF. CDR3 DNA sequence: TGTGCCAGCTCACCACAACTAGCGGGAGCCGGTACCGGGGAGCTGTTTTTT.

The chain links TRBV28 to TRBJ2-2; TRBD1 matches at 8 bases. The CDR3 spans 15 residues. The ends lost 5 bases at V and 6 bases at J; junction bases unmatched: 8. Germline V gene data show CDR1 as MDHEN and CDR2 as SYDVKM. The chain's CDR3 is CASSPDRDLSGELFF. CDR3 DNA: TGTGCCAGCAGTCCGGACAGGGATTTGTCCGGGGAGCTGTTTTTT.

As DNA, the CDR3 is TGCGCCAGCAGCTTGAACTTAATTTCGAACACCGGGGAGCTGTTTTTT. This translates into CASSLNLISNTGELFF. This sequence joins TRBV5-1 and TRBJ2-2, with D uncertain. The germline CDR1 and CDR2 sequences are SGHRS and YFSETQ. Trimming pared 1 base from V and 0 bases from J, leaving 10 bases between. The CDR3 has 16 amino acids. Looking up the rest from reference TRBV5-1 and TRBJ2-2 gives the full variable domain: KAGVTQTPRYLIKTRGQQVTLSCSPISGHRSVSWYQQTPGQGLQFLFEYFSETQRNKGNFPGRFSGRQFSNSRSEMNVSTLELGDSALYLCASSLNLISNTGELFFGEGSRLTVL.

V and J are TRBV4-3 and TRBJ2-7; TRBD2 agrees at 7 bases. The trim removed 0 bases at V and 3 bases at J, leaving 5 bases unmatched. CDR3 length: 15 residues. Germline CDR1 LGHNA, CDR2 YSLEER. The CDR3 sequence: CASSQDRREGYEQYF. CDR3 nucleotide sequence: TGCGCCAGCAGCCAAGATCGGAGGGAGGGCTACGAGCAGTACTTC.

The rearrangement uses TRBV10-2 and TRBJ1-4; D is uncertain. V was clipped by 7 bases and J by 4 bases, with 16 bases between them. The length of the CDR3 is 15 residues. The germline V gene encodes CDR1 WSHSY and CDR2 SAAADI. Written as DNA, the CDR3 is TGCGCCAGCACCGACTCGGGCCTCCATAATGAAAAACTGTTTTTT. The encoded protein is CASTDSGLHNEKLFF.

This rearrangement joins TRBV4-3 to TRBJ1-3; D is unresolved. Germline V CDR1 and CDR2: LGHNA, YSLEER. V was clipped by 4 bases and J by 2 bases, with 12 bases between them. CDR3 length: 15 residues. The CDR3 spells CASSPGVGTGNTIYF. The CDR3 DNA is TGCGCCAGCAGCCCCGGTGTGGGGACTGGAAACACCATATATTTT.

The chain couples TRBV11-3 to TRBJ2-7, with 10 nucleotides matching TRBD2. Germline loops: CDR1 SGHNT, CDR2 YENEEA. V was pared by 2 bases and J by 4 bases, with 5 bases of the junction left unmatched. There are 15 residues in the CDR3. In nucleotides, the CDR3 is TGTGCCAGCAGCTTATCTAGCGGGAGTTTTTACGAGCAGTACTTC. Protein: CASSLSSGSFYEQYF.

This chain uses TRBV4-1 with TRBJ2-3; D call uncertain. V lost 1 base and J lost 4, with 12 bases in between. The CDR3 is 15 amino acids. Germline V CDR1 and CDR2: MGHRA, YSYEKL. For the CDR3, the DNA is TGCGCCAGCAGCCAAGCAGGCCGGTGGTCAGATACGCAGTATTTT. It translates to CASSQAGRWSDTQYF.

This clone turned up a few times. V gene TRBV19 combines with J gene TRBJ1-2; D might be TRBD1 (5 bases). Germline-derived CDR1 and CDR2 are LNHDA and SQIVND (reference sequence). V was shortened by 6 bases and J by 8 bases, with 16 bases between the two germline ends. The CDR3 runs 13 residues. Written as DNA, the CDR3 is TGTGCCAGTAGAGGCTTGGGGCGTTGGGGCTACACCTTC. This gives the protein CASRGLGRWGYTF.

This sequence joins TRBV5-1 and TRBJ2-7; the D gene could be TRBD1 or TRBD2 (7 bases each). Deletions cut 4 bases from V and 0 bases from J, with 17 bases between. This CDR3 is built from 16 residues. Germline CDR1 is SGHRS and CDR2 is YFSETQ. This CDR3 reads CASSPRQGGSSYEQYF. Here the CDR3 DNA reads TGCGCCAGCAGCCCCAGACAGGGAGGGAGCTCCTACGAGCAGTACTTC.

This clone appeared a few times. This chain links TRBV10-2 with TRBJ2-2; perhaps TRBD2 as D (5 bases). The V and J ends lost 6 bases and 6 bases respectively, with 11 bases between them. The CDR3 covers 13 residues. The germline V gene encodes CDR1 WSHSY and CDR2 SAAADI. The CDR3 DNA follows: TGCGCCAGCAGACCCGGACTCTCCGGGGAGCTGTTTTTT. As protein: CASRPGLSGELFF.

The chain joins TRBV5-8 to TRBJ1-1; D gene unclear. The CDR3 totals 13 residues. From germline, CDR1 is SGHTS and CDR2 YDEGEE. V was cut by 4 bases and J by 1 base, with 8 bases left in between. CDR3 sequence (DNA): TGTGCCAGCAGCCCCGAGCCGAACACTGAAGCTTTCTTT. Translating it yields CASSPEPNTEAFF. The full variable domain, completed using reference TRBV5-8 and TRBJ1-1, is EAGVTQSPTHLIKTRGQQATLRCSPISGHTSVYWYQQALGLGLQFLLWYDEGEERNRGNFPPRFSGRQFPNYSSELNVNALELEDSALYLCASSPEPNTEAFFGQGTRLTVV.

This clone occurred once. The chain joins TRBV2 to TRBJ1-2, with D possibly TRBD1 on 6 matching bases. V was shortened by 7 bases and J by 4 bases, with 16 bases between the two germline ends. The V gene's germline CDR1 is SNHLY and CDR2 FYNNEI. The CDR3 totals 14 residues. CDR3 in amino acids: CASTQALTGYGYTF. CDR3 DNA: TGTGCCAGCACCCAAGCTTTGACAGGCTATGGCTACACCTTC.

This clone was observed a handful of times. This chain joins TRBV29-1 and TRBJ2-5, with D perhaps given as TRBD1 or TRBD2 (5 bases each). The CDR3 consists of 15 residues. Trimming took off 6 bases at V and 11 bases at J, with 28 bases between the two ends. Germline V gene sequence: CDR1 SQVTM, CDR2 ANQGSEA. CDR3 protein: CSVASGFLGLREQYF. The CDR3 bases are TGCAGCGTAGCCTCAGGGTTTCTCGGGCTTAGGGAGCAGTACTTC.

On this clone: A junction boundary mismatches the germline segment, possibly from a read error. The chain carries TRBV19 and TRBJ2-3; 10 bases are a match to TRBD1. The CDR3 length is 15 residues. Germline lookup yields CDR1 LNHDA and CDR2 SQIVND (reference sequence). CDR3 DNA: TGTGCCAGTAGTGGCCTCGGGACAGGGGAGGATACGCAGTGTTTT. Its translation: CASSGLGTGEDTQCF.

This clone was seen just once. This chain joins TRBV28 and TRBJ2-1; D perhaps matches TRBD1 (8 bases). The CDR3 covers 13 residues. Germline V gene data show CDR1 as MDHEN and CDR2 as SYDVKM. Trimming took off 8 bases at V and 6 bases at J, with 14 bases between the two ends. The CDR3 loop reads CASQTGEGNEQFF. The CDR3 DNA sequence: TGTGCCAGCCAGACAGGGGAGGGCAATGAGCAGTTCTTC. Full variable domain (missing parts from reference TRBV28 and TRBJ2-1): DVKVTQSSRYLVKRTGEKVFLECVQDMDHENMFWYRQDPGLGLRLIYFSYDVKMKEKGDIPEGYSVSREKKERFSLILESASTNQTSMYLCASQTGEGNEQFFGPGTRLTVL.

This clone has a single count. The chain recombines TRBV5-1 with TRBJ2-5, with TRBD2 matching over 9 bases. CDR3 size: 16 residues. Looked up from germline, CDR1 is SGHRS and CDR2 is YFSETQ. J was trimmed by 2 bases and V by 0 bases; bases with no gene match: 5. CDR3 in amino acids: CASSLAASGAQETQYF. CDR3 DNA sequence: TGCGCCAGCAGCTTGGCGGCTAGCGGGGCTCAAGAGACCCAGTACTTC.

CDR3 coding DNA: TGTGCCAGCAGCTTGGAAGGTAGTGAAGCTTTCTTT. Protein sequence: CASSLEGSEAFF. The J gene is TRBJ1-1, the V gene TRBV5-6; D gene unclear. The germline V and J ends were trimmed by 0 bases and 7 bases, with 7 bases remaining between them. The CDR3 loop spans 12 amino acids. CDR1 is SGHDT and CDR2 is YYEEEE in the germline V gene.

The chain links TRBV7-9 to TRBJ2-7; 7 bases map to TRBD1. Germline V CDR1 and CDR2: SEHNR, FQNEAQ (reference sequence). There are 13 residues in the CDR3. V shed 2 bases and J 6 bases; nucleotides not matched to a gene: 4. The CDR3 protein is CASSLIGTVEQYF. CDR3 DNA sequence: TGTGCCAGCAGCTTAATCGGGACAGTCGAGCAGTACTTC.

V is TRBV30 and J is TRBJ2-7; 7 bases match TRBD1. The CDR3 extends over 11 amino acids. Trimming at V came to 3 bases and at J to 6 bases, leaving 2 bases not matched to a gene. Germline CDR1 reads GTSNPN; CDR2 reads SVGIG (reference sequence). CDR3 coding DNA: TGTGCCTGGAGGACAGGGATCGAGCAGTACTTC. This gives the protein CAWRTGIEQYF.